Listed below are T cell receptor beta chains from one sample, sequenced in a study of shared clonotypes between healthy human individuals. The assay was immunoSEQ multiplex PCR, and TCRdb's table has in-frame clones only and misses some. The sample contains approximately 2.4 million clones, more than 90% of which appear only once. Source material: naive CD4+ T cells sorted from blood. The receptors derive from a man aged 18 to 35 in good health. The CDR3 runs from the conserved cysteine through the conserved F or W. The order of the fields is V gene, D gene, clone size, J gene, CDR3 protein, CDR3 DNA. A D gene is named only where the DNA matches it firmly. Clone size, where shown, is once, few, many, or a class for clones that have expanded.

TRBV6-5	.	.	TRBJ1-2	CASRVSTRAGNGYTF	TGTGCCAGCAGAGTCAGCACCCGCGCAGGGAATGGCTACACCTTC
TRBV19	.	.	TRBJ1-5	CASSIGGRDQPQHF	TGTGCCAGTAGTATAGGAGGGAGGGATCAGCCCCAGCATTTT
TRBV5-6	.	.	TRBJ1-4	CASRRQGGGAEEKLFF	TGTGCCAGCAGACGGCAGGGTGGCGGAGCAGAGGAAAAACTGTTTTTT
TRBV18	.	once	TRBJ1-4	CASSPSGGPGEKLFF	TGTGCCAGCTCACCTTCGGGGGGGCCCGGTGAAAAACTGTTTTTT
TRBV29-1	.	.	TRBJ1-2	CSVVWTSYGYTF	TGCAGCGTTGTGTGGACGAGCTATGGCTACACCTTC
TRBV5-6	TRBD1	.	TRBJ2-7	CASSLGPFRTGEHEQYF	TGTGCCAGCAGCTTGGGACCTTTTCGGACAGGGGAACACGAGCAGTACTTC
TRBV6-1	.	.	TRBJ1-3	CASLRELGGNTIYF	TGTGCCAGCCTTCGGGAACTGGGTGGAAACACCATATATTTT
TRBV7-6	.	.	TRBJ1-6	CASSLGGGAPLHF	TGTGCCAGCAGCTTGGGCGGGGGGGCACCCCTCCACTTT
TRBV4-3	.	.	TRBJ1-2	CASSPGSPVPYGYTF	TGCGCCAGCAGCCCGGGATCTCCCGTTCCGTATGGCTACACCTTC
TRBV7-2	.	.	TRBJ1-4	CASRTEGGNEKLFF	TGTGCCAGCAGGACGGAGGGAGGGAATGAAAAACTGTTTTTT
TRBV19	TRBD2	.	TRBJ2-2	CASSSGSAKAGELFF	TGTGCCAGTAGTAGCGGGAGTGCGAAGGCCGGGGAGCTGTTTTTT
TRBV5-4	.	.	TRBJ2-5	CASSFGDQETQYF	TGTGCCAGCAGCTTTGGGGACCAAGAGACCCAGTACTTC
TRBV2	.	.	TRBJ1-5	CASNGGTDQPQHF	TGTGCCAGCAATGGCGGTACCGATCAGCCCCAGCATTTT
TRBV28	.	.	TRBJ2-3	CASVRRTVAPDTQYF	TGTGCCAGCGTGCGGAGGACAGTGGCGCCAGATACGCAGTATTTT
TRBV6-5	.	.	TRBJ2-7	CASRETGTVTHEQYF	TGTGCCAGCAGGGAGACCGGGACCGTTACCCACGAGCAGTACTTC
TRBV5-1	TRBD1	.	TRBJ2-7	CASSPGGQREQYF	TGCGCCAGCAGCCCAGGGGGTCAGCGCGAGCAGTACTTC
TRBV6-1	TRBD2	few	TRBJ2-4	CASSEGGAGLRDIQYF	TGTGCCAGCAGTGAAGGAGGAGCGGGACTTCGAGACATTCAGTACTTC
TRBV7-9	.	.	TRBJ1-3	CASSRNTTGNTIYF	TGTGCCAGCAGCCGAAATACGACTGGAAACACCATATATTTT
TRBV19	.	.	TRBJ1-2	CASKTAGFDYGYTF	TGTGCCAGCAAGACGGCAGGCTTTGACTATGGCTACACCTTC
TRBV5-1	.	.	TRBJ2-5	CASSSGAAPLNQETQYF	TGCGCCAGCAGCTCGGGGGCCGCGCCCCTAAACCAAGAGACCCAGTACTTC
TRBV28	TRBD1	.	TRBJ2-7	CASSSLNRGSYEQYF	TGTGCCAGCAGTTCCCTTAACAGGGGAAGCTACGAGCAGTACTTC
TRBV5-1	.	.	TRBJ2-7	CASSLGDNPGEQYF	TGCGCCAGCAGCTTGGGAGACAATCCGGGCGAGCAGTACTTC